Shown below are 30 T cell receptor beta chains from a single sample sequenced in a study of OX40 agonist ivuxolimab in advanced cancers. Library preparation was by the immunoSEQ multiplex PCR assay. TCRdb took over this immuneACCESS table, retaining in-frame rearrangements with V and J assigned. Such tables are incomplete; in checked studies, under half of the missing clones stem from an unresolved V gene, and the remainder is unexplained. The sample table shows 9,500 to 10,000 clones, and 70% are seen once. The top ten clonotypes cover 25% to 35% of the sample. Sequenced here: CD4+ or CD8+ T cells sorted from blood, sampled in a trial of the OX40 agonist ivuxolimab. The receptors derive from an adult with an advanced solid tumor such as melanoma, head and neck, liver or kidney cancer.

This clone was counted a single time. The chain is built from TRBV7-8 and TRBJ2-1; possibly TRBD1 for D (5 bases). Germline values: CDR1 SGHVS, CDR2 FQNEAQ. Deletions cut 5 bases from V and 2 bases from J, with 7 bases between. This CDR3 region has 13 residues. The CDR3: CASSQGPYNEQFF. DNA for the CDR3: TGTGCCAGCAGCCAGGGTCCCTACAATGAGCAGTTCTTC.

This chain joins TRBV4-3 and TRBJ1-2; D not resolved. Trimming took 0 bases from V and 5 from J, leaving 19 bases between them. The germline V gene has CDR1 LGHNA and CDR2 YSLEER. The CDR3 extends over 17 amino acids. The CDR3 DNA reads TGCGCCAGCAGCCAAGATATTCAGAACTCTCTTGGGTATGGCTACACCTTC. Protein: CASSQDIQNSLGYGYTF.

The V gene is TRBV10-2, the J gene TRBJ2-7; D is perhaps TRBD1 (6 bases). This CDR3 region has 13 residues. V was trimmed by 2 bases and J by 2 bases, leaving 7 bases between them. Germline-derived CDR1 and CDR2 are WSHSY and SAAADI. CDR3 sequence: CASSEGQTYEQYF. CDR3 bases: TGCGCCAGCAGTGAGGGACAGACCTACGAGCAGTACTTC.

This clone was detected only once. V is TRBV19 and J is TRBJ1-1; D gene ambiguous. V dropped 5 bases and J dropped 0 bases, with 7 bases sitting between them. Germline loops: CDR1 LNHDA, CDR2 SQIVND (reference sequence). The CDR3 runs to 13 residues. The CDR3 DNA follows: TGTGCCAGTAGTGCCTCCTTGAACACTGAAGCTTTCTTT. Amino acid sequence: CASSASLNTEAFF.

By sample share, this clone is medium-sized. This sequence joins TRBV2 and TRBJ2-7; D unclear. The V end was cut by 1 base, the J end by 4 bases, with 5 bases between. CDR1 SNHLY and CDR2 FYNNEI come from the germline V gene. CDR3 length: 12 amino acids. The CDR3 loop is CASSEGEYEQYF. The DNA for the CDR3 is TGTGCCAGCAGTGAAGGAGAATACGAGCAGTACTTC. The entire variable domain, with the rest obtained from reference TRBV2 and TRBJ2-7, is as follows: EPEVTQTPSHQVTQMGQEVILRCVPISNHLYFYWYRQILGQKVEFLVSFYNNEISEKSEIFDDQFSVERPDGSNFTLKIRSTKLEDSAMYFCASSEGEYEQYFGPGTRLTVT.

The CDR3 region is CASSRGDNNQPQHF. As DNA, the CDR3 is TGTGCCAGCAGTAGGGGGGACAATAATCAGCCCCAGCATTTT. The chain recombines TRBV6-5 with TRBJ1-5, with TRBD1 as a possible D gene (6 bases). Trimming cost V 5 bases and J 4 bases, with 12 bases left between them. Per germline, CDR1 MNHEY and CDR2 SVGAGI. This CDR3 spans 14 amino acids.

The J gene is TRBJ2-1, the V gene TRBV2, with D unclear. Germline assignment: CDR1 SNHLY and CDR2 FYNNEI. The V end was cut by 2 bases, the J end by 8 bases, with 7 bases between. This CDR3 contains 12 residues. The CDR3 DNA is TGTGCCAGCAGTGAAACGAGGTATGAGCAGTTCTTC. The encoded protein is CASSETRYEQFF.

The V call is TRBV6-8, the J call TRBJ1-5; TRBD1 agrees at 7 bases. V shed 2 bases and J 5 bases; nucleotides not matched to a gene: 3. From germline, CDR1 is MNHGY and CDR2 SAAAGT. This CDR3 comprises 14 residues. This CDR3 reads CASSYRDSYQPQHF. CDR3 nucleotide sequence: TGTGCCAGCAGTTACCGGGACAGTTATCAGCCCCAGCATTTT.

The chain couples TRBV9 to TRBJ2-1; D remains unclear. V was trimmed by 0 bases and J by 0 bases, leaving 10 bases between them. The CDR3 is 16 amino acids. CDR1 is SGDLS, CDR2 YYNGEE, per germline. The CDR3 nucleotides read TGTGCCAGCAGCGTAGGTGGCGGAGCCTCCTACAATGAGCAGTTCTTC. It yields the protein CASSVGGGASYNEQFF.

This clone has a single count. The CDR3 region has the DNA TGCGCCAGCAGTGAGTCAACTGAAGCTTTCTTT. The encoded protein is CASSESTEAFF. The J gene is TRBJ1-1, the V gene TRBV10-2; no definite D call. This CDR3 has 11 residues. Trimming cost V 0 bases and J 5 bases, with 1 base left between them. Germline V CDR1 and CDR2: WSHSY, SAAADI.

This rearrangement joins TRBV7-9 to TRBJ2-7, with D possibly called TRBD1 or TRBD2 (5 bases each). V was clipped by 7 bases and J by 3 bases, with 16 bases between them. Germline V gives CDR1 SEHNR, CDR2 FQNEAQ (reference sequence). The CDR3 is 14 residues long. The CDR3 DNA reads TGTGCCAGCACCCCCGGGACGACTAACTACGAGCAGTACTTC. This sequence encodes CASTPGTTNYEQYF.

CDR3 region: CAWEPGLSSYNEQFF. In DNA, the CDR3 is TGTGCCTGGGAGCCCGGGCTCAGCTCCTACAATGAGCAGTTCTTC. The chain carries TRBV30 and TRBJ2-1; unclear D gene. Trimming shortened V by 5 bases and J by 0 bases, and 14 bases separated the two germline ends. The CDR3 loop spans 15 amino acids. Germline CDR1 is GTSNPN and CDR2 is SVGIG (reference sequence).

The V call is TRBV30, the J call TRBJ2-1; D ambiguous. Germline-derived CDR1 and CDR2 are GTSNPN and SVGIG (reference sequence). This CDR3 comprises 15 residues. Trimming took 2 bases from V and 10 from J, leaving 21 bases between them. This chain's CDR3 is CAWSPSFGALGEQFF. The CDR3 nucleotides read TGTGCCTGGAGTCCCTCCTTTGGCGCCCTCGGGGAGCAGTTCTTC.

The chain joins TRBV2 to TRBJ2-7; maybe TRBD1 (7 bases). Germline V CDR1 and CDR2: SNHLY, FYNNEI. V dropped 3 bases and J dropped 0 bases, with 24 bases sitting between them. The CDR3 is 19 residues long. The CDR3, as DNA: TGTGCCAGCAGTGAGCAGGCAGGGGGGTACGGCGTGTACTCCTACGAGCAGTACTTC. Amino acid sequence: CASSEQAGGYGVYSYEQYF.

This clone appeared a single time. The chain carries TRBV28 and TRBJ2-7; 8 nucleotides align to TRBD2. CDR3 length equals 15 residues. The trim removed 2 bases at V and 4 bases at J, leaving 7 bases unmatched. The V gene's germline CDR1 is MDHEN and CDR2 SYDVKM. CDR3: CASSLIQREMYEQYF. CDR3 nucleotide sequence: TGTGCCAGCAGTTTAATCCAGCGGGAGATGTACGAGCAGTACTTC. The full variable domain, its missing parts supplied by reference TRBV28 and TRBJ2-7, is DVKVTQSSRYLVKRTGEKVFLECVQDMDHENMFWYRQDPGLGLRLIYFSYDVKMKEKGDIPEGYSVSREKKERFSLILESASTNQTSMYLCASSLIQREMYEQYFGPGTRLTVT.

There are a few counts of this clone. V gene TRBV9 combines with J gene TRBJ2-5; D unresolved. This CDR3 is built from 13 residues. V shed 3 bases and J shed 2 bases, with 8 bases lying between them. Germline V gives CDR1 SGDLS, CDR2 YYNGEE. CDR3 bases: TGTGCCAGCAGCGGAATAATACAAGAGACCCAGTACTTC. The encoded protein is CASSGIIQETQYF.

The count of this clone is one. This chain joins TRBV18 and TRBJ2-3; 7 nucleotides line up with TRBD2. From germline, CDR1 is KGHSH and CDR2 LQKENI. The CDR3 runs to 16 residues. J was trimmed by 0 bases and V by 5 bases; bases with no gene match: 8. This CDR3 is CASSARDYHSTDTQYF. CDR3 nucleotide sequence: TGTGCCAGCTCAGCCCGGGACTACCATAGCACAGATACGCAGTATTTT.

The gene calls are TRBV30 and TRBJ2-1; no firm D call. Trimming left V 3 bases short and J 0 bases short, with 9 bases between. The CDR3 length is 14 residues. Germline V lookup: CDR1 GTSNPN, CDR2 SVGIG (reference sequence). The CDR3 region is CAWRLPSSYNEQFF. The CDR3 DNA sequence: TGTGCCTGGAGACTTCCTAGCTCCTACAATGAGCAGTTCTTC.

Relative to its sample, this clone is medium-sized. An end of the junction differs from the germline gene, which may be a read error. The V call is TRBV7-7, the J call TRBJ2-5, with 10 bases that match TRBD1. CDR3 length: 16 residues. In germline, CDR1 is SSHAT, CDR2 FNYEAQ (reference sequence). The CDR3 here is CASSGQGEDGLETQYF. CDR3 DNA: TGTGCTAGCAGCGGACAGGGGGAGGACGGTCTGGAGACCCAGTACTTC.

In its sample, this clone was seen a few times. The V call is TRBV9, the J call TRBJ2-7, with 9 bases lining up with TRBD1. The CDR3 length is 15 residues. In germline, CDR1 is SGDLS, CDR2 YYNGEE. V lost 3 bases to trimming and J lost 2 bases; unmatched junction nucleotides: 6. The CDR3 bases are TGTGCCAGCAGCGAACAGGGGGCTGGAACCTACGAGCAGTACTTC. As protein: CASSEQGAGTYEQYF.

The CDR3 spells CASSPMTSAELFF. In DNA form, the CDR3 reads TGCGCCAGCAGCCCGATGACGAGCGCGGAGCTGTTTTTT. The chain has TRBV4-1 and TRBJ2-2; D is unclear. This CDR3 contains 13 residues. Looked up from germline, CDR1 is MGHRA and CDR2 is YSYEKL. Trimming stripped 4 bases from V and 10 bases from J, with 13 bases between.

The chain links TRBV7-3 to TRBJ1-2; 9 bases agree with TRBD1. The CDR3 has 13 amino acids. V dropped 5 bases and J dropped 6; count of bases not matched to a gene: 4. CDR1 is SGHTA, CDR2 FQGTGA, per germline. The CDR3 coding sequence is TGTGCCAGCAGCCGGGACAGGGACGATGGCTACACCTTC. This encodes CASSRDRDDGYTF.

This clone was seen a few times. This chain uses TRBV6-1 with TRBJ1-5; possibly TRBD1 for D (5 bases). Germline values: CDR1 MNHNS, CDR2 SASEGT. This CDR3 region has 12 residues. V was cut by 7 bases and J by 7 bases, with 11 bases left in between. CDR3 residues: CASTEGRQPQHF. The CDR3 DNA reads TGTGCCAGCACGGAGGGGAGGCAGCCCCAGCATTTT.

The rearrangement links TRBV27 to TRBJ2-1; TRBD1 might be the D (6 bases). The CDR3 runs to 13 residues. From germline, CDR1 is MNHEY and CDR2 SMNVEV (reference sequence). Trimming cost V 8 bases and J 4 bases, with 12 bases left between them. Here the CDR3 DNA reads TGTGCCAGCGGACATCAGGGGTACAATGAGCAGTTCTTC. This codes for CASGHQGYNEQFF.

This clone has a handful of counts. The CDR3 spells CASTELADSYNEQFF. Here the CDR3 DNA reads TGTGCCAGTACAGAACTAGCGGACTCCTACAATGAGCAGTTCTTC. This rearrangement joins TRBV19 to TRBJ2-1, with 8 bases fitting TRBD2. This CDR3 has 15 residues. From germline, CDR1 is LNHDA and CDR2 SQIVND (reference sequence). The V segment lost 7 bases and the J segment 0 bases; nucleotides outside the gene matches: 5.

This chain uses TRBV9 with TRBJ2-7, with D uncertain. CDR1 SGDLS and CDR2 YYNGEE come from the germline V gene. V dropped 0 bases and J dropped 0 bases, with 10 bases sitting between them. This CDR3 region has 15 residues. DNA of the CDR3: TGTGCCAGCAGCGTAGACGGCGGTTCCTCCTACGAGCAGTACTTC. Translation: CASSVDGGSSYEQYF. Full variable domain (outside the CDR3, taken from reference TRBV9 and TRBJ2-7): DSGVTQTPKHLITATGQRVTLRCSPRSGDLSVYWYQQSLDQGLQFLIQYYNGEERAKGNILERFSAQQFPDLHSELNLSSLELGDSALYFCASSVDGGSSYEQYFGPGTRLTVT.

The V and J genes are TRBV27 and TRBJ1-1, with D unclear. The V gene's germline CDR1 is MNHEY and CDR2 SMNVEV (reference sequence). V lost 0 bases and J lost 0, with 11 bases in between. This CDR3 contains 16 residues. The chain's CDR3 is CASSLSSARMNTEAFF. CDR3 DNA sequence: TGTGCCAGCAGTTTATCGTCAGCACGCATGAACACTGAAGCTTTCTTT.

This clone was detected only once. The chain uses TRBV27 and TRBJ1-1; D gene ambiguous. The CDR3 length is 14 residues. Germline CDR1 MNHEY, CDR2 SMNVEV (reference sequence). Trimming removed 2 bases from V and 4 bases from J, with 11 bases in between. The CDR3 sequence is CASSLKGEVTEAFF. The DNA of the CDR3 is TGTGCCAGCAGTTTAAAGGGCGAGGTCACTGAAGCTTTCTTT.

The V and J genes are TRBV14 and TRBJ1-1; D is undetermined. The CDR3 is made up of 12 amino acids. Germline CDR1 SGHDN, CDR2 FVKESK. V gave up 1 base and J gave up 5 bases, with 5 bases separating them. The CDR3 DNA follows: TGTGCCAGCAGCCAAGCCCCGACTGAAGCTTTCTTT. Its protein product is CASSQAPTEAFF.

The rearrangement links TRBV5-6 to TRBJ2-2; D is ambiguous. The CDR3 spans 14 residues. Germline-derived CDR1 and CDR2 are SGHDT and YYEEEE. Trimming cost V 0 bases and J 3 bases, with 6 bases left between them. The CDR3 DNA reads TGTGCCAGCAGCTTGGGACTCTACACCGGGGAGCTGTTTTTT. It codes for CASSLGLYTGELFF.